This T cell receptor beta chain was profiled in a study of tumor-infiltrating lymphocytes in oesophageal squamous cell carcinoma. The germline gives CDR1 MNHEY, CDR2 SVGAGI. The CDR3 runs 12 residues. TCRdb analysed the PCR reads with MiXCR anew, one entry per CDR3 protein. Among 9,500 to 13,000 distinct CDR3 sequences, approximately 62% were seen once, and the ten largest hold 25% to 40%. The sequencing sample was made of esophageal tumor tissue. The TCR originated in a male donor with esophageal squamous cell carcinoma. This chain uses TRBV6-5 with TRBJ2-3; no reliable D call. The DNA end lines up better with TRBJ2-1; the J call may be wrong. The chain's CDR3 is CASDASDNEQFF. For the CDR3, the DNA is TGTGCCAGCGACGCCAGCGACAATGAGCAGTTCTTC.